A selection of T cell receptor beta chains follows, all from one sample in a study of OX40 agonist ivuxolimab in advanced cancers. The repertoire was sequenced with immunoSEQ multiplex PCR; TCRdb's copy has only in-frame clones and lacks some. Found here are some 35,000 clones, roughly 80% of them singletons; the top ten hold more than 20%. The sample was CD4+ or CD8+ T cells sorted from blood, taken in a trial of the OX40 agonist ivuxolimab. These receptors were obtained from an adult with an advanced solid tumor such as melanoma, head and neck, liver or kidney cancer. CDR3s include the opening cysteine and the closing phenylalanine or tryptophan. The D gene is left open where the match is weak. Clone size is given for some rows only: seen once, a few or many times, or a class if the clone is expanded.

D gene	V gene	J gene	clone size	CDR3 protein	CDR3 DNA
TRBD2	TRBV5-4	TRBJ2-7	NA	CASSLRGQLAGASYEQYF	TGTGCCAGCAGCTTGAGGGGACAGCTAGCGGGAGCCTCCTACGAGCAGTACTTC
NA	TRBV6-4	TRBJ2-3	NA	CASSPDPQVGTDTQYF	TGTGCCAGCAGTCCGGACCCGCAGGTGGGCACAGATACGCAGTATTTT
NA	TRBV27	TRBJ1-1	NA	CASSLRGFWGTEAFF	TGTGCCAGCAGTTTGAGGGGATTTTGGGGCACTGAAGCTTTCTTT
TRBD1	TRBV9	TRBJ1-2	NA	CASSPLGTGDGYTF	TGTGCCAGCAGCCCTCTGGGGACAGGAGATGGCTACACCTTC
NA	TRBV27	TRBJ2-1	NA	CASSVAPNEQFF	TGTGCCAGCAGTGTAGCGCCCAATGAGCAGTTCTTC
NA	TRBV7-3	TRBJ2-3	NA	CASSPSSSGTDTQYF	TGTGCCAGCAGCCCCTCTAGCAGCGGCACAGATACGCAGTATTTT
NA	TRBV9	TRBJ1-1	NA	CASSPVNGENTEAFF	TGTGCCAGCAGCCCCGTAAATGGGGAGAACACTGAAGCTTTCTTT
TRBD2	TRBV5-1	TRBJ2-7	NA	CASSLDLTGGQTYEQYF	TGCGCCAGCAGCTTGGACTTAACGGGAGGCCAAACCTACGAGCAGTACTTC
TRBD1	TRBV29-1	TRBJ2-3	NA	CSVTGTGRLADTQYF	TGCAGCGTAACCGGGACAGGGAGGCTCGCAGATACGCAGTATTTT
NA	TRBV25-1	TRBJ1-5	NA	CATSGGDQPQHF	TGTGCCACAAGCGGGGGGGACCAGCCCCAGCATTTT
TRBD2	TRBV27	TRBJ2-1	NA	CASSFLPAGDGQFF	TGTGCCAGCAGTTTCCTACCAGCGGGGGACGGGCAGTTCTTC
NA	TRBV5-6	TRBJ2-3	NA	CASSLEIRGTTDTQYF	TGTGCCAGCAGCTTGGAGATTCGGGGGACCACAGATACGCAGTATTTT
NA	TRBV27	TRBJ1-5	many	CASSLMGASNQPQHF	TGTGCCAGCAGTTTAATGGGGGCGAGCAATCAGCCCCAGCATTTT